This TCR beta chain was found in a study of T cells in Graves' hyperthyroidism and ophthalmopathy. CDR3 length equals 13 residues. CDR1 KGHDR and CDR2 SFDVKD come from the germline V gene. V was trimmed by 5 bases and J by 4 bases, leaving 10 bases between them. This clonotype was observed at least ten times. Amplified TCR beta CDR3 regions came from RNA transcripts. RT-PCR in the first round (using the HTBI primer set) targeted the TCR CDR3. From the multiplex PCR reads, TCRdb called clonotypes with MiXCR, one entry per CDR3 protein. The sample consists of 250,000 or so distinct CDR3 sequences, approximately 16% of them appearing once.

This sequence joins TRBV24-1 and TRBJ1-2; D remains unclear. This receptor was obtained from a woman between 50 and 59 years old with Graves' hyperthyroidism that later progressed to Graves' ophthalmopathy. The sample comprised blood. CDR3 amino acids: CATSAPTTYGYTF. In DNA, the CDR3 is TGTGCCACCAGTGCCCCCACCACCTATGGCTACACCTTC.